This T cell receptor (beta chain) was retrieved from a study of CD8 T cells in ankylosing spondylitis. Overall study results and limits: Blood from ankylosing spondylitis patients appeared to carry a characteristic eight-variant TCR beta motif. The authors found the disease-linked clones to be CD8+ and relatively rare in peripheral blood. Within matched ankylosing spondylitis synovial fluid, disease-linked clones were reportedly significantly enriched. Earlier studies detected some motif variants in reactive arthritis synovial fluid and blood.

This clonotype appeared many times. Its antigen is as yet unknown. Preparation of TCR beta libraries was done by quantitative 5'-RACE with molecular barcodes. TCRdb re-derived calls from the 5' RACE reads in MiXCR, one entry per CDR3 protein. The sample has 250,000 to 350,000 distinct CDR3 sequences, less than 10% seen once. The sample was blood, either unsorted or a sorted T cell fraction (not recorded which). The clonotype originates from a male donor with ankylosing spondylitis.

CDR3 DNA: TGCGCCAGCCTACCGCAGGGGCGCACCGGGGAGCTGTTTTTT. As protein: CASLPQGRTGELFF. The J gene is TRBJ2-2, the V gene TRBV5-1; D may be TRBD1 (6 bases). V gave up 7 bases and J gave up 4 bases, with 14 bases separating them. Germline values: CDR1 SGHRS, CDR2 YFSETQ. The CDR3 contains 14 residues. Variable domain in full (rest from reference TRBV5-1 and TRBJ2-2): KAGVTQTPRYLIKTRGQQVTLSCSPISGHRSVSWYQQTPGQGLQFLFEYFSETQRNKGNFPGRFSGRQFSNSRSEMNVSTLELGDSALYLCASLPQGRTGELFFGEGSRLTVL.